This passage covers 9 T cell receptor beta chains from one sample sequenced in a study of T cells in Graves' hyperthyroidism and ophthalmopathy. RNA transcripts yielded amplified TCR beta CDR3 regions. Carried out on the TCR CDR3, a first-round RT-PCR used the HTBI primer set. TCRdb redid the calling of the multiplex PCR reads with MiXCR, one entry per CDR3 protein. Found here are roughly 400,000 distinct CDR3 sequences, roughly an eighth of them singletons; the top ten hold 25% to 30%. Material for sequencing was blood. These receptors originate from a man in his forties or fifties with Graves' ophthalmopathy.

This clonotype was counted at least ten times. This rearrangement joins TRBV20-1 to TRBJ1-5, with D tentatively TRBD1 (5 bases). Trimming pared 3 bases from V and 5 bases from J, leaving 11 bases between. The germline V gene has CDR1 DFQATT and CDR2 SNEGSKA (reference sequence). The CDR3 is 13 residues long. In DNA form, the CDR3 reads TGCAGTGCTAGGGCCGAGGGGCATCAGCCCCAGCATTTT. Translated, it gives CSARAEGHQPQHF.

The CDR3 DNA is TGCAGTGCTAGAGATGGGGAGCCACGGGGCACAGATACGCAGTATTTT. Its protein is CSARDGEPRGTDTQYF. The chain joins TRBV20-1 to TRBJ2-3, with TRBD2 as a possible D gene (5 bases). The ends were cut back, 0 bases at V and 1 base at J, with 14 bases in the middle. Looked up from germline, CDR1 is DFQATT and CDR2 is SNEGSKA (reference sequence). This CDR3 comprises 16 residues.

This clonotype was recorded at least ten times. The chain couples TRBV27 to TRBJ2-7; TRBD2 matches at 9 bases. CDR1 and CDR2 (germline): MNHEY, SMNVEV (reference sequence). The CDR3 extends over 16 amino acids. The ends lost 5 bases at V and 3 bases at J; junction bases unmatched: 11. The CDR3 bases are TGTGCCAGCAGTCCCGCCCGACTAGCGGATAACTACGAGCAGTACTTC. Its translation is CASSPARLADNYEQYF.

The J gene is TRBJ1-2, the V gene TRBV5-6; 8 bases align to TRBD1. CDR1 is SGHDT and CDR2 is YYEEEE in the germline V gene. V was pared by 3 bases and J by 4 bases, with 14 bases of the junction left unmatched. The CDR3 consists of 17 residues. CDR3: CASSSDRQGPFLYGYTF. In DNA form, the CDR3 reads TGTGCCAGCAGCTCCGATCGACAGGGGCCGTTCCTCTATGGCTACACCTTC.

The J gene is TRBJ2-3, the V gene TRBV5-6; 8 nucleotides match TRBD2. The CDR3 has 16 amino acids. Losses at the gene ends were 0 bases for V and 6 bases for J; bases not matched to a gene: 9. The germline gives CDR1 SGHDT, CDR2 YYEEEE. The CDR3 region has the DNA TGTGCCAGCAGCTTGGTGGCGGGAGGTAGGGGTGATACGCAGTATTTT. This encodes CASSLVAGGRGDTQYF.

This clonotype has ten or more counts. This rearrangement joins TRBV5-1 to TRBJ2-4; possible D gene TRBD2, 5 bases. The CDR3 extends over 14 amino acids. Trimming left V 4 bases short and J 1 base short, with 9 bases between. CDR1 is SGHRS, CDR2 YFSETQ, per germline. DNA of the CDR3: TGCGCCAGCAGCGGCCGAGGGGCCAAAAACATTCAGTACTTC. This codes for CASSGRGAKNIQYF.

This clonotype has more than one count but fewer than ten. The chain uses TRBV12-3 or TRBV12-4 and TRBJ2-4; possible D gene TRBD2, 7 bases. This CDR3 comprises 14 residues. The CDR3: CATRGAESKNIQYF. The CDR3 nucleotides read TGTGCGACCCGGGGGGCTGAATCCAAAAACATTCAGTACTTC.

The chain recombines TRBV6-1 with TRBJ2-1, with 7 bases identical to TRBD2. Germline assignment: CDR1 MNHNS and CDR2 SASEGT. Germline trimming cut 6 bases from V and 4 bases from J; bases unmatched to any gene: 15. CDR3 length equals 17 residues. The CDR3 here is CASRGWWEGLVYNEQFF. CDR3 in DNA: TGTGCCAGCAGGGGGTGGTGGGAGGGGCTCGTTTACAATGAGCAGTTCTTC.

This clonotype was seen repeatedly, ten times or more. The genes are TRBV6-1 and TRBJ1-2; a weak D match, TRBD1 (6 bases). Germline assignment: CDR1 MNHNS and CDR2 SASEGT. The CDR3 totals 13 residues. Trimming pared 3 bases from V and 3 bases from J, leaving 8 bases between. The CDR3 is CASSDPGDYGYTF. The CDR3 DNA reads as TGTGCCAGCAGTGACCCAGGGGACTATGGCTACACCTTC.